A selection of T cell receptor beta chains follows, all from one sample in a study of PD-L1 blockade in urothelial cancer. The data were produced by immunoSEQ multiplex PCR, yet TCRdb's version contains in-frame clones alone and is incomplete. Among 50,000 to 65,000 clones listed, roughly 79% were seen once. The sequencing here drew on PBMCs, taken around atezolizumab (anti-PD-L1) treatment. The receptors shown here come from a man between 65 and 80 years old with urothelial cancer. Both conserved end residues are part of each CDR3. The order of the fields is J gene, D gene, clone size, V gene, CDR3 DNA, CDR3 protein. D genes are given only for firm matches. The size field is filled for only some rows; it gives once, few, many or a size class.

J: TRBJ2-5
D: TRBD2
size: few
V: TRBV9
DNA: TGTGCCAGCAGCAGGGGAGGGCCAGAGACCCAGTACTTC
CDR3: CASSRGGPETQYF

J: TRBJ2-5
D: TRBD1
size: .
V: TRBV2
DNA: TGTGCCAGCAGCCGACAGGGGAGCGTGGAGACCCAGTACTTC
CDR3: CASSRQGSVETQYF

J: TRBJ1-1
D: .
size: few
V: TRBV19
DNA: TGTGCCACACGACAGCTAAACACTGAAGCTTTCTTT
CDR3: CATRQLNTEAFF

J: TRBJ2-2
D: .
size: .
V: TRBV14
DNA: TGTGCCAGCAGCCAAGAGGGGCCATACGGGGAGCTGTTTTTT
CDR3: CASSQEGPYGELFF

J: TRBJ2-1
D: TRBD1
size: .
V: TRBV7-7
DNA: TGTGCTAGCAGCAGGGACAGGGAAAGTAATGAGCAGTTCTTC
CDR3: CASSRDRESNEQFF

J: TRBJ2-2
D: .
size: .
V: TRBV7-3
DNA: TGTGCCAGCAGCTTAAGCCCCAGCACCGGGGAGCTGTTTTTT
CDR3: CASSLSPSTGELFF

J: TRBJ1-2
D: .
size: .
V: TRBV10-2
DNA: TGCGCCAGCAGTGCGACAATTTCCAACTATGGCTACACCTTC
CDR3: CASSATISNYGYTF

J: TRBJ2-2
D: TRBD1
size: few
V: TRBV15
DNA: TGTGCCACCAGCAGTGGTTCCGGGACAGAGAACACCGGGGAGCTGTTTTTT
CDR3: CATSSGSGTENTGELFF

J: TRBJ1-4
D: .
size: once
V: TRBV5-6
DNA: TGTGCCAGCAGCTTGGATGCGGGGGCGGGTGAAAAACTGTTTTTT
CDR3: CASSLDAGAGEKLFF

J: TRBJ2-1
D: .
size: .
V: TRBV7-2
DNA: TGTGCCAGCAGCTCGGTCGTGTCTAGCGAACGGTTCTTC
CDR3: CASSSVVSSERFF

J: TRBJ1-2
D: .
size: once
V: TRBV18
DNA: TGTGCCAGCTCAGGCGAGGACTATGGCTACACCTTC
CDR3: CASSGEDYGYTF

J: TRBJ2-2
D: TRBD2
size: once
V: TRBV7-9
DNA: TGTGCCAGCAGCCCTAGCGGGGCCCTGAGCGGGGAGCTGTTTTTT
CDR3: CASSPSGALSGELFF

J: TRBJ2-3
D: .
size: once
V: TRBV7-2
DNA: TGTGCCAGCAGCTTCGGACTGCGCACAGATACGCAGTATTTT
CDR3: CASSFGLRTDTQYF

J: TRBJ2-3
D: TRBD2
size: .
V: TRBV29-1
DNA: TGCAGCGTTGAGACTAGCGGGAGTGATACGCAGTATTTT
CDR3: CSVETSGSDTQYF

J: TRBJ2-1
D: TRBD2
size: .
V: TRBV2
DNA: TGTGCCAGCAGTACCCCCCGGCTAGCGGGAGGGAGAAATGAGCAGTTCTTC
CDR3: CASSTPRLAGGRNEQFF

J: TRBJ2-3
D: TRBD1
size: .
V: TRBV6-1
DNA: TGTGCCAGCAGGAGGGAGACAGGGGGCACAGATACGCAGTATTTT
CDR3: CASRRETGGTDTQYF

J: TRBJ2-7
D: TRBD1
size: .
V: TRBV18
DNA: TGTGCCAGCTCACCCGACAGGGCAACCTACGAGCAGTACTTC
CDR3: CASSPDRATYEQYF

J: TRBJ2-1
D: .
size: .
V: TRBV20-1
DNA: TGCAGTGCTGCGGGCCGGGATTGGCAGTTCTTC
CDR3: CSAAGRDWQFF

J: TRBJ1-5
D: .
size: few
V: TRBV7-8
DNA: TGTGCCAGCAGTACAAGGACAGTAAATCAGCCCCAGCATTTT
CDR3: CASSTRTVNQPQHF

J: TRBJ2-7
D: .
size: .
V: TRBV28
DNA: TGTGCCAGCAGCTTCGGGGTAAGCTCCTACGAGCAGTACTTC
CDR3: CASSFGVSSYEQYF

J: TRBJ2-3
D: TRBD2
size: .
V: TRBV30
DNA: TGTGCCGGCCTTCCTAGCGGCCTAACAGATACGCAGTATTTT
CDR3: CAGLPSGLTDTQYF

J: TRBJ2-3
D: .
size: .
V: TRBV5-1
DNA: TGCGCCAGCAGCTTGTGGGGGTCGGAGGGCGCAGATACGCAGTATTTT
CDR3: CASSLWGSEGADTQYF

J: TRBJ2-1
D: TRBD2
size: .
V: TRBV14
DNA: TGTGCCAGCACGCCCACTAGCGTCTCCTACGATGAGCAGTTCTTC
CDR3: CASTPTSVSYDEQFF

J: TRBJ2-1
D: TRBD2
size: once
V: TRBV7-9
DNA: TGTGCCAGCAGCTATACTAGCGGGAGAACTGTCAATGAGCAGTTCTTC
CDR3: CASSYTSGRTVNEQFF

J: TRBJ2-1
D: TRBD2
size: .
V: TRBV7-3
DNA: TGTGCCAGCAGCTTAACAGGTTCTAGCGGGGGCAGCTCCTACAATGAGCAGTTCTTC
CDR3: CASSLTGSSGGSSYNEQFF

J: TRBJ2-1
D: .
size: .
V: TRBV18
DNA: TGTGCCAGCTCACCACCAGTGGGACACTCCTACAATGAGCAGTTCTTC
CDR3: CASSPPVGHSYNEQFF

J: TRBJ2-1
D: TRBD2
size: .
V: TRBV11-2
DNA: TGTGCCAGCAGCACCCGGGGGGGACTAGCGGGAGTTTCCTACAATGAGCAGTTCTTC
CDR3: CASSTRGGLAGVSYNEQFF

J: TRBJ1-2
D: .
size: few
V: TRBV9
DNA: TGTGCCAGCACCCGAACTGGGGGGGACGCACTATATGGCTACACCTTC
CDR3: CASTRTGGDALYGYTF

J: TRBJ2-3
D: TRBD2
size: once
V: TRBV9
DNA: TGTGCCAGCAGCTTAGCGGGGAGAGACGTAGATACGCAGTATTTT
CDR3: CASSLAGRDVDTQYF

J: TRBJ1-1
D: TRBD1
size: .
V: TRBV5-1
DNA: TGCGCCAGCAGCTTGGAGGACAGGGCGGGCACTGAAGCTTTCTTT
CDR3: CASSLEDRAGTEAFF

J: TRBJ1-3
D: .
size: .
V: TRBV5-1
DNA: TGCGCCAGTAAGCCTACAGCCGCCTCTGGAAACACCATATATTTT
CDR3: CASKPTAASGNTIYF

J: TRBJ1-4
D: TRBD1
size: .
V: TRBV15
DNA: TGTGCCACCAGCAGAGGAGGGGACAGGGGTGGTGAAAAACTGTTTTTT
CDR3: CATSRGGDRGGEKLFF

J: TRBJ2-3
D: .
size: .
V: TRBV21-1
DNA: TGTGCCAGCAGCAAAGGTCAGGGGCCTTTCACAGATACGCAGTATTTT
CDR3: CASSKGQGPFTDTQYF

J: TRBJ2-3
D: .
size: .
V: TRBV18
DNA: TGTGCCAGCTCACCAGTGGCTAGCAGCACAGATACGCAGTATTTT
CDR3: CASSPVASSTDTQYF

J: TRBJ1-2
D: .
size: .
V: TRBV6-6
DNA: TGTGCCAGCAGTTACAGGCCAGGGGATGGCTACACCTTC
CDR3: CASSYRPGDGYTF

J: TRBJ1-5
D: .
size: .
V: TRBV7-2
DNA: TGTGCCAGCAGCTTCCCAGGGGCTAGACAGCCCCAGCATTTT
CDR3: CASSFPGARQPQHF

J: TRBJ1-1
D: .
size: .
V: TRBV28
DNA: TGTGCCATCCACAGGGAAGGACGTGCTGAAGCTTTCTTT
CDR3: CAIHREGRAEAFF

J: TRBJ2-3
D: TRBD1
size: .
V: TRBV27
DNA: TGTGCCAGCAGTTCTGGACAGGGGGCCGTCACAGATACGCAGTATTTT
CDR3: CASSSGQGAVTDTQYF

J: TRBJ1-2
D: TRBD1
size: .
V: TRBV29-1
DNA: TGCAGCGCCCAGGGGGCCTATGGCTACACCTTC
CDR3: CSAQGAYGYTF

J: TRBJ2-2
D: .
size: .
V: TRBV5-6
DNA: TGTGCCAGCAGCTTTGGAGTGCGGGCCGGGGAGCTGTTTTTT
CDR3: CASSFGVRAGELFF

J: TRBJ2-5
D: TRBD2
size: .
V: TRBV2
DNA: TGTGCCAGCAGCCCTCTCTGGCGGGAGGGGAAGACCCAGTACTTC
CDR3: CASSPLWREGKTQYF

J: TRBJ2-5
D: .
size: .
V: TRBV5-1
DNA: TGCGCCAGCAGCCCGGGGACTGTCCAAGAGATTCGGTACTTC
CDR3: CASSPGTVQEIRYF

J: TRBJ2-2
D: .
size: .
V: TRBV2
DNA: TGTGCCAGATGGTCCAGGGACACCGGGGAGCTGTTTTTT
CDR3: CARWSRDTGELFF

J: TRBJ1-3
D: .
size: .
V: TRBV7-9
DNA: TGTGCCAGCAGCTTAGGAGGGCTCCACTCTGGAAACACCATATATTTT
CDR3: CASSLGGLHSGNTIYF

J: TRBJ1-1
D: TRBD1
size: few
V: TRBV5-1
DNA: TGCGCCAGCAGCTTACGACAGGGGACGTACACTGAAGCTTTCTTT
CDR3: CASSLRQGTYTEAFF

J: TRBJ2-5
D: TRBD1
size: few
V: TRBV29-1
DNA: TGCAGCGTTGACCGGGACAGGGGTCGGGAGACCCAGTACTTC
CDR3: CSVDRDRGRETQYF

J: TRBJ1-5
D: TRBD1
size: .
V: TRBV2
DNA: TGTGCCAGCAGGGAAGGACAGGGGGCTTCCAGGCAGCCCCAGCATTTT
CDR3: CASREGQGASRQPQHF

J: TRBJ2-2
D: TRBD2
size: few
V: TRBV4-1
DNA: TGCGCCAGCAGCTACAGCGGGAGCAAGGCCGGGGAGCTGTTTTTT
CDR3: CASSYSGSKAGELFF

J: TRBJ2-3
D: .
size: .
V: TRBV18
DNA: TGTGCCAGCTCACGGGCCCAGGGGACAGATACGCAGTATTTT
CDR3: CASSRAQGTDTQYF

J: TRBJ2-3
D: .
size: .
V: TRBV4-2
DNA: TGTGCCAGCAGCCAAGATACAGGGGATACGCAGTATTTT
CDR3: CASSQDTGDTQYF

J: TRBJ2-3
D: TRBD2
size: .
V: TRBV6-5
DNA: TGTGCCAGCAGTTTGGGACTAGCGGCGGACGGGGATACGCAGTATTTT
CDR3: CASSLGLAADGDTQYF

J: TRBJ1-2
D: TRBD1
size: .
V: TRBV28
DNA: TGTGCCAGCAGCGGGGGGGACAGTTTTAACTATGGCTACACCTTC
CDR3: CASSGGDSFNYGYTF

J: TRBJ2-7
D: TRBD2
size: .
V: TRBV2
DNA: TGTGCCAGCAGTGAAGGGACTAGCGGGAGATACGAGCAGTACTTC
CDR3: CASSEGTSGRYEQYF

J: TRBJ1-1
D: TRBD1
size: once
V: TRBV2
DNA: TGTGCCAGCAGTATGGGACAGCCGAACACTGAAGCTTTCTTT
CDR3: CASSMGQPNTEAFF

J: TRBJ1-1
D: TRBD1
size: .
V: TRBV25-1
DNA: TGTGCCAGCAGTGAGGGAAGGGGGCTGCACACTGAAGCTTTCTTT
CDR3: CASSEGRGLHTEAFF

J: TRBJ1-1
D: TRBD1
size: .
V: TRBV19
DNA: TGTGCCAGTAGTCCCGACAGGGGTACGTCTGAAGCTTTCTTT
CDR3: CASSPDRGTSEAFF

J: TRBJ2-5
D: TRBD1
size: .
V: TRBV5-5
DNA: TGTGCCAGCAGCTTGGACGGGGGACAGGGCGGGGAGACCCAGTACTTC
CDR3: CASSLDGGQGGETQYF

J: TRBJ2-1
D: .
size: .
V: TRBV6-6
DNA: TGTGCCAGCAGTGGACTCGGCAGCTCCTACAATGAGCAGTTCTTC
CDR3: CASSGLGSSYNEQFF

J: TRBJ2-1
D: TRBD2
size: .
V: TRBV5-5
DNA: TGTGCCAGCAGCTTGGAGGGGGCTAGCGGGATCTACAATGAGCAGTTCTTC
CDR3: CASSLEGASGIYNEQFF

J: TRBJ2-3
D: .
size: .
V: TRBV19
DNA: TGTGCCAGTAGTATAGTGGGGAGTACGCAGTATTTT
CDR3: CASSIVGSTQYF